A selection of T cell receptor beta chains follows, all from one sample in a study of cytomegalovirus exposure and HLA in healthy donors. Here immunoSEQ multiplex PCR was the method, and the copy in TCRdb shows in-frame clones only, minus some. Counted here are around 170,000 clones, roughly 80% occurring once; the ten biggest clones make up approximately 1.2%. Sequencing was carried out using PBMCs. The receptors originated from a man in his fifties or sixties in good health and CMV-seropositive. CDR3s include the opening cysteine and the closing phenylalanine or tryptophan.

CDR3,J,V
CASRSDRDYGYTF,TRBJ1-2,TRBV6-5
CASSYSEGGRGEAFF,TRBJ1-1,TRBV6-5
CASSTGTSRETQYF,TRBJ2-5,TRBV7-2
CASSDRDNSEKLFF,TRBJ1-4,TRBV19
CASSVVLTLFGLAGDGQFF,TRBJ2-1,TRBV9
CASSSSGGFTETQYF,TRBJ2-5,TRBV7-3
CASSEAGGTQYF,TRBJ2-5,TRBV7-3
CASSPAYEQYF,-,TRBV5-5
CASSLRGYQPQHF,TRBJ1-5,TRBV28
CSVADLRADGYTF,TRBJ1-2,TRBV29-1
CASSLSLAGDYEQYF,TRBJ2-7,TRBV7-2
CASSLEGSVYNEQFF,TRBJ2-1,TRBV5-1
CASRLAGANEQFF,TRBJ2-1,TRBV28
CASSPTGVNGYTF,TRBJ1-2,TRBV10-2
CASSSGTGSHNEQFF,TRBJ2-1,TRBV11-1
CASSSPGAEAFF,TRBJ1-1,TRBV28
CASSPGTGMGTNEKLFF,TRBJ1-4,TRBV5-1
CSANWYTEAFF,TRBJ1-1,TRBV20-1
CASSNTGGETQYF,TRBJ2-5,TRBV5-1
CASSLAGDQPQHF,TRBJ1-5,TRBV5-1
CASSEEGTNEKLFF,TRBJ1-4,TRBV6-1
CASSRTGGTSTDTQYF,TRBJ2-3,TRBV7-2
CASSRAQGYEQYF,TRBJ2-7,TRBV18
CASSHGLAGVSEQYF,TRBJ2-7,TRBV4-1
CASSLGTVWKQYF,TRBJ2-7,TRBV7-9
CAWEDRGGPYNSPLHF,TRBJ1-6,TRBV30
CASSLVASYEQYF,TRBJ2-7,TRBV7-2
CASSVRDTGISGANVLTF,TRBJ2-6,TRBV9
CASSVYRDNQPQHF,TRBJ1-5,TRBV25-1
CSVGEGGLYGYTF,TRBJ1-2,TRBV29-1
CASTRQGSGELFF,TRBJ2-2,TRBV6-1
CASSLSWGGSYNEQFF,TRBJ2-1,TRBV7-2
CASSYSRQQPQHF,TRBJ1-5,TRBV6-6
CAWSDRDRAPTNEKLFF,TRBJ1-4,TRBV30
CASSALTVNEKLFF,TRBJ1-4,TRBV19
CASSIDRGSNQPQHF,TRBJ1-5,TRBV6-5
CASSLANSNRAYGYTF,TRBJ1-2,TRBV5-1
CASSLGTGGKVKLFF,TRBJ1-4,TRBV28